What follows are 10 T cell receptor beta chains derived from one specimen sequenced in a study of a mutant IDH1 vaccine in newly diagnosed glioma. The time point: baseline, week 1 (first vaccination visit). The treatment is: pre-vaccination baseline after standard-of-care therapy. Data came from immunoSEQ multiplex PCR; TCRdb stores just in-frame clones and leaves some out. The sample gives about 36,000 clones, roughly 92% of which show up once; 18% is in the top ten. The material sequenced was PBMCs, taken from a glioma patient treated with radiotherapy, temozolomide or both. Source of these receptors: a man between 18 and 29 years old with glioma.

This clone was picked up a small number of times. The chain carries TRBV4-2 and TRBJ2-1; tentatively, D is TRBD1 or TRBD2 (5 bases each). Trimming shortened V by 1 base and J by 0 bases, and 10 bases separated the two germline ends. The CDR3 loop spans 16 amino acids. Germline lookup yields CDR1 LGHNA and CDR2 YNFKEQ. The CDR3, as DNA: TGTGCCAGCAGCCAAGGGGACCAGGGCTCCTACAATGAGCAGTTCTTC. It yields the protein CASSQGDQGSYNEQFF.

The genes are TRBV6-5 and TRBJ2-7; 9 positions match TRBD1. Germline V gene data show CDR1 as MNHEY and CDR2 as SVGAGI. The CDR3 spans 15 residues. The V segment lost 5 bases and the J segment 2 bases; nucleotides outside the gene matches: 7. The CDR3 nucleotides are TGTGCCAGCAGTGCCCCGGGACAGGGCACCTACGAGCAGTACTTC. It codes for CASSAPGQGTYEQYF.

The V call is TRBV11-2, the J call TRBJ1-1; D possibly corresponds to TRBD1 (5 bases). Trimming removed 1 base from V and 12 bases from J, with 15 bases in between. CDR1 SGHAT and CDR2 FQNNGV come from the germline V gene. The CDR3 is 13 amino acids. The CDR3 region has the DNA TGTGCCAGCAGCTTAGCGAGGGGACCCAGGTCTTTCTTT. This gives the protein CASSLARGPRSFF.

The genes are TRBV7-2 and TRBJ2-2; D gene ambiguous. The CDR3 has 12 amino acids. The germline gives CDR1 SGHTA, CDR2 FQGNSA. The ends were cut back, 5 bases at V and 2 bases at J, with 3 bases in the middle. Written as DNA, the CDR3 is TGTGCCAGCAGCCCTAACACCGGGGAGCTGTTTTTT. This gives the protein CASSPNTGELFF.

The chain carries TRBV6-6 and TRBJ2-7; 7 bases are shared with TRBD2. Looked up from germline, CDR1 is MNHNY and CDR2 is SVGAGI (reference sequence). With 0 bases clipped from V and 6 bases from J, the junction kept 8 bases outside the gene matches. The CDR3 is 15 amino acids. The CDR3 region has the DNA TGTGCCAGCAGTTACTCGGTCGGCGGGAGTCCCGAGCAGTACTTC. This codes for CASSYSVGGSPEQYF.

V is TRBV23-1 and J is TRBJ1-2; D unresolved. TRBV23-1 is labeled an ORF, and its function is uncertain. This CDR3 is 15 amino acids long. The germline V and J ends were trimmed by 0 bases and 5 bases, with 13 bases remaining between them. The chain's CDR3 is CASSQSSPPGYGYTF. The CDR3 bases are TGCGCCAGCAGTCAATCGAGCCCCCCGGGGTATGGCTACACCTTC.

This chain connects TRBV27 to TRBJ2-2; a possible D gene is TRBD2 (5 bases). This CDR3 has 16 amino acids. The germline CDR1 and CDR2 sequences are MNHEY and SMNVEV (reference sequence). The V gene lost 6 bases and the J gene lost 0 bases, with 14 bases spanning the gap. The CDR3 DNA is TGTGCCAGCAGCTCCTCGAACGGGGCGAACACCGGGGAGCTGTTTTTT. It specifies CASSSSNGANTGELFF.

On this clone: At one of its ends the junction is not consistent with the germline gene, which may arise from a read error. The chain combines TRBV19 with TRBJ2-1; the match to TRBD2 covers 7 bases. The CDR3 runs to 12 residues. In germline, CDR1 is LNHDA, CDR2 SQIVND (reference sequence). The CDR3 coding sequence is TGTGCCAGTAGTATAGGGGGAGCGGGATGGGTCTTC. Protein: CASSIGGAGWVF.

This sequence joins TRBV28 and TRBJ2-7; the D is unclear. Germline CDR1 MDHEN, CDR2 SYDVKM. V shed 5 bases and J shed 3 bases, with 8 bases lying between them. This CDR3 has 12 residues. The CDR3 loop is CASSRAVYEQYF. In nucleotides, the CDR3 is TGTGCCAGCAGTCGCGCGGTCTACGAGCAGTACTTC.

This chain's CDR3 is CASSEVNEQFF. CDR3 in DNA: TGTGCCAGCAGTGAGGTAAATGAGCAGTTCTTC. The gene calls are TRBV2 and TRBJ2-1; no firm D call. CDR1 and CDR2 from the germline V gene are SNHLY and FYNNEI. Between the trimmed V and J ends, which lost 3 bases and 7 bases, there was a span of 4 bases. The CDR3 contains 11 residues.